This is a list of T cell receptor beta chains from one sample in a study of neurological immune-mediated disorders. TCRdb re-derived calls from the 5' RACE reads in MiXCR, one entry per CDR3 protein. The sample consists of around 130,000 distinct CDR3 sequences, roughly 3.2% of them appearing once. The sample consisted of PBMCs. The receptors were sampled from a woman in her twenties or thirties with multiple sclerosis. Each CDR3 is given without its conserved first and last residue.

v_call cdr3_aa
TRBV5-4 ASSLEGDSPLH
TRBV7-2 ASSLAFDRVGEQY
TRBV15 ATSRGGQGLRQPQH
TRBV5-6 ASTTPGAASISYNEQF
TRBV27 ASSLLSPSGELF
TRBV5-1 ASGEGTGRPYEQY
TRBV30 AWSPIGTYSNQPQH
TRBV20-1 SAREYGFGT
TRBV20-1 SARSKLAGYTDTQY
TRBV10-3 AISGGLAGDEQY
TRBV6-5 ASSLWAAGEQF
TRBV10-2 ASSEPGYEQY
TRBV20-1 SARRYPHQETQY
TRBV14 ASSQETGSGYT
TRBV6-6 ASGSFQETQY
TRBV29-1 SALGTPKGEAF
TRBV7-2 ASSLTGTIETQY